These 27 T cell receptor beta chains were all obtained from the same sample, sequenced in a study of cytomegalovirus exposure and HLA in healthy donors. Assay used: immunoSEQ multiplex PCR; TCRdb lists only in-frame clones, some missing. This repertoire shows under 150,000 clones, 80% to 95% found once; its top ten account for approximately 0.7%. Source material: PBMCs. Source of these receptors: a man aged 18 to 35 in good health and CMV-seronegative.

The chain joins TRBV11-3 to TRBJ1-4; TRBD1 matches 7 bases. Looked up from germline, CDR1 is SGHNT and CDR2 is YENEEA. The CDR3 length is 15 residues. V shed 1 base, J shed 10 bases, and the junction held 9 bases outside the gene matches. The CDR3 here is CASSLGTGDIGKLFF. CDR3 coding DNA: TGTGCCAGCAGCTTAGGTACAGGGGATATAGGAAAACTGTTTTTT.

For the CDR3, the DNA is TGTGCCAGCAGTTCCCTACAGGGACCGAATGAAAAACTGTTTTTT. Residues: CASSSLQGPNEKLFF. The chain recombines TRBV6-5 with TRBJ1-4, with a possible D match to TRBD1 (6 bases). From germline, CDR1 is MNHEY and CDR2 SVGAGI. V was pared by 4 bases and J by 5 bases, with 14 bases between. The CDR3 is 15 residues long.

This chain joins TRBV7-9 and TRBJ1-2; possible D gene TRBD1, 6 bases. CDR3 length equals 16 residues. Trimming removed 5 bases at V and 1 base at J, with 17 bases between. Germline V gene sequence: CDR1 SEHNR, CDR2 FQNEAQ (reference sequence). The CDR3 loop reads CASSPLDSLLNYGYTF. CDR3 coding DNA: TGTGCCAGCAGCCCTCTGGACAGTCTGCTTAACTATGGCTACACCTTC. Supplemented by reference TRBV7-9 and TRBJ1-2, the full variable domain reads DTGVSQNPRHKITKRGQNVTFRCDPISEHNRLYWYRQTLGQGPEFLTYFQNEAQLEKSRLLSDRFSAERPKGSFSTLEIQRTEQGDSAMYLCASSPLDSLLNYGYTFGSGTRLTVV.

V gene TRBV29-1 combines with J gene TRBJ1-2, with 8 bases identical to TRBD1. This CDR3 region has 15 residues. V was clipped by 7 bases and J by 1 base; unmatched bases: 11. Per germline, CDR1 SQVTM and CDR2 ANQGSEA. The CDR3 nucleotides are TGCAGCGCAACACCCTCGGACAGGGATAACTATGGCTACACCTTC. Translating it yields CSATPSDRDNYGYTF. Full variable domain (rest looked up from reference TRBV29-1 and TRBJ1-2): SAVISQKPSRDICQRGTSLTIQCQVDSQVTMMFWYRQQPGQSLTLIATANQGSEATYESGFVIDKFPISRPNLTFSTLTVSNMSPEDSSIYLCSATPSDRDNYGYTFGSGTRLTVV.

The DNA for the CDR3 is TGTGCCAGCAGGCCCAGGTTTCTCACAGATACGCAGTATTTT. Its protein is CASRPRFLTDTQYF. The gene calls are TRBV5-6 and TRBJ2-3; unclear D gene. CDR1 is SGHDT and CDR2 is YYEEEE in the germline V gene. This CDR3 is 14 amino acids long. V was cut by 5 bases and J by 2 bases, with 12 bases left in between.

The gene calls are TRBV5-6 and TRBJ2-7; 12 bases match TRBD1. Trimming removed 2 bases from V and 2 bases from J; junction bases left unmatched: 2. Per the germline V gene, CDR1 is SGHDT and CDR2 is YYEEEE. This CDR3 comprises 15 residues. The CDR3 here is CASSFGTGGTYEQYV. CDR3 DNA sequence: TGTGCCAGCAGCTTTGGGACAGGGGGCACCTACGAGCAGTACGTC.

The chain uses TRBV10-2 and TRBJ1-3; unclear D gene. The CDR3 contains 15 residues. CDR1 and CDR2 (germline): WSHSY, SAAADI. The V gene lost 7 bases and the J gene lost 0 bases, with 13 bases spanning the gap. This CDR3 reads CASNSLGFSGNTIYF. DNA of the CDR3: TGCGCCAGCAATTCCCTCGGGTTCTCTGGAAACACCATATATTTT.

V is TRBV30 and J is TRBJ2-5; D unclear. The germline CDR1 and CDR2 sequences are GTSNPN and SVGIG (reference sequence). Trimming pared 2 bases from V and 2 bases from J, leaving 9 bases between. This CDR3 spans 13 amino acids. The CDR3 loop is CAWSPPQQETQYF. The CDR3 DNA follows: TGTGCCTGGAGTCCCCCTCAGCAAGAGACCCAGTACTTC.

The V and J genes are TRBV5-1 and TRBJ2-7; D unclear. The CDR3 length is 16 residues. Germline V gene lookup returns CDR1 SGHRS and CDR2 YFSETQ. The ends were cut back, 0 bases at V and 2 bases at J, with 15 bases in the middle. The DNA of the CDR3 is TGCGCCAGCAGCTTGGCCCAGGATTTGCCCCCCTACGAGCAGTACTTC. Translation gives CASSLAQDLPPYEQYF.

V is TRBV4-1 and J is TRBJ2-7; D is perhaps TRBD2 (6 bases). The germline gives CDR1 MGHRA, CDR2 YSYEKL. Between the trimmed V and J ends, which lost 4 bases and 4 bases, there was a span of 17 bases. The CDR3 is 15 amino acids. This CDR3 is CASSPLTPRGYEQYF. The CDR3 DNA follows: TGCGCCAGCAGCCCCCTGACTCCCCGGGGGTACGAGCAGTACTTC.

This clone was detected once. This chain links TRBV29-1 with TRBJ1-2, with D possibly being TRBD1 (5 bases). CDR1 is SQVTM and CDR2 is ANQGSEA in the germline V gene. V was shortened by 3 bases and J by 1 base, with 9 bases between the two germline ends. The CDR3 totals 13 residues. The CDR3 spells CSVEGGLNYGYTF. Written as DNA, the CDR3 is TGCAGCGTTGAGGGGGGTCTTAACTATGGCTACACCTTC.

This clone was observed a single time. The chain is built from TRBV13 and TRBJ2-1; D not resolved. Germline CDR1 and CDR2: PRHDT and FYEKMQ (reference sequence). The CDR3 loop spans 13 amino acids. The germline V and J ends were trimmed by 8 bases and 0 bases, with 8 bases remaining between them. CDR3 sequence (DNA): TGTGCCAGCGCCTTGAGCTCCTACAATGAGCAGTTCTTC. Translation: CASALSSYNEQFF.

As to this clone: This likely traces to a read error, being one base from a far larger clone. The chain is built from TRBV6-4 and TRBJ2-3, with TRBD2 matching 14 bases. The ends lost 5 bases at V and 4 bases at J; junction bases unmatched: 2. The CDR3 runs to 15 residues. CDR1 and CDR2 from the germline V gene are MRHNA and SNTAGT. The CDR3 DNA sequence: TGTGCCAGCAGTCGACTAGCGGGGGGGCCAGATACGCAGTATTTT. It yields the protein CASSRLAGGPDTQYF.

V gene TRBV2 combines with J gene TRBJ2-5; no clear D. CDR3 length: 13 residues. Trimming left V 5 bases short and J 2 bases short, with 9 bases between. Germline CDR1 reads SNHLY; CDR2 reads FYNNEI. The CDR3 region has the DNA TGTGCCAGCAGTAGAGGTGATCAAGAGACCCAGTACTTC. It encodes CASSRGDQETQYF.

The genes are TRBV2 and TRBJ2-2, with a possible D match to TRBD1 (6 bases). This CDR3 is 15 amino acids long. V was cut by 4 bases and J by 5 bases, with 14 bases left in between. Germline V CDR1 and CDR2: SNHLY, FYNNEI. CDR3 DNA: TGTGCCAGCAGTGCTCAAGGGGGATTGACCGGGGAGCTGTTTTTT. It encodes CASSAQGGLTGELFF.

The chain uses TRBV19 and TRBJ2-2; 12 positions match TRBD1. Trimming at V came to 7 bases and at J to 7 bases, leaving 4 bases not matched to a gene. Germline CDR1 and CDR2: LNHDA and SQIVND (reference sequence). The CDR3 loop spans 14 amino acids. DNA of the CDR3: TGTGCCAGTAAGGGACAGGGGGCGATCGGGGAGCTGTTTTTT. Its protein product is CASKGQGAIGELFF.

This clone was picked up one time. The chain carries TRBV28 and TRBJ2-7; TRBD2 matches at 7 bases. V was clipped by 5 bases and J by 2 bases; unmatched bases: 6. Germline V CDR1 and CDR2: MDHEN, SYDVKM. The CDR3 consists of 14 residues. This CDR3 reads CASSTPGTTYEQYV. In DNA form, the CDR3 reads TGTGCCAGCAGTACCCCCGGGACTACCTACGAGCAGTACGTC.

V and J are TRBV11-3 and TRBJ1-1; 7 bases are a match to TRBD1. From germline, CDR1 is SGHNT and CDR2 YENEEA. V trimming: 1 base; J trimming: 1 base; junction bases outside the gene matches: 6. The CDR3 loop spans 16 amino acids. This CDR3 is CASSLGQGEPNTEAFF. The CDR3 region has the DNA TGTGCCAGCAGCTTAGGACAGGGTGAACCGAACACTGAAGCTTTCTTT.

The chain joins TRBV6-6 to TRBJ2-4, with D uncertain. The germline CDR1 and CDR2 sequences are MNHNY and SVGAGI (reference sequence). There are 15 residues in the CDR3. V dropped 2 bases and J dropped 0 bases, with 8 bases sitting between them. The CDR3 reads CASSYAAVAKNIQYF. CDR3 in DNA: TGTGCCAGCAGTTACGCCGCGGTAGCCAAAAACATTCAGTACTTC.

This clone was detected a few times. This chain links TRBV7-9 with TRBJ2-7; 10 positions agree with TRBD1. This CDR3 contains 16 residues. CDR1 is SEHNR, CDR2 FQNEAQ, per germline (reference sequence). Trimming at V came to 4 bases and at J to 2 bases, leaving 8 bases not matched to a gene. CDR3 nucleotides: TGTGCCAGCAGCTCCCGGACAGGGGGTGAGACCTACGAGCAGTACTTC. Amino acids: CASSSRTGGETYEQYF.

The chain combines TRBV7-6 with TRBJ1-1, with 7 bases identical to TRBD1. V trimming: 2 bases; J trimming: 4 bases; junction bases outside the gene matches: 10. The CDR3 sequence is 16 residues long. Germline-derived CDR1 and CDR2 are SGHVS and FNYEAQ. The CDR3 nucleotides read TGTGCCAGCAGCTTATCCAGGACAGGCGGACCCACTGAAGCTTTCTTT. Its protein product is CASSLSRTGGPTEAFF.

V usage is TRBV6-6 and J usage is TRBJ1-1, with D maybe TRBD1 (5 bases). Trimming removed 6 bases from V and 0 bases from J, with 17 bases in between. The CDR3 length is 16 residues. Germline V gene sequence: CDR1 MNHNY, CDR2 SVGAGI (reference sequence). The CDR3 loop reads CASSRADTVLNTEAFF. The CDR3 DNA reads TGTGCCAGCAGCCGGGCGGACACGGTCTTGAACACTGAAGCTTTCTTT.

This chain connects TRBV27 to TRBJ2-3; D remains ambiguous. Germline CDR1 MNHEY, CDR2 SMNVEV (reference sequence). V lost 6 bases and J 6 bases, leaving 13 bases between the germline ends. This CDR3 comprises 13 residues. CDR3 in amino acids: CASRLSLRDTQYF. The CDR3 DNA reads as TGTGCCAGCAGGCTTAGTCTCCGGGATACGCAGTATTTT.

In DNA form, the CDR3 reads TGTGCCAGCAGCGTCGGGGGGGATATTAAGGCAGATACGCAGTATTTT. This codes for CASSVGGDIKADTQYF. The genes are TRBV9 and TRBJ2-3; 8 bases match TRBD2. The V gene end was trimmed by 2 bases and the J gene end by 4 bases; junction bases not matched to a gene: 9. The CDR3 is made up of 16 amino acids. The germline V gene has CDR1 SGDLS and CDR2 YYNGEE. Complete variable domain (other parts from reference TRBV9 and TRBJ2-3): DSGVTQTPKHLITATGQRVTLRCSPRSGDLSVYWYQQSLDQGLQFLIQYYNGEERAKGNILERFSAQQFPDLHSELNLSSLELGDSALYFCASSVGGDIKADTQYFGPGTRLTVL.

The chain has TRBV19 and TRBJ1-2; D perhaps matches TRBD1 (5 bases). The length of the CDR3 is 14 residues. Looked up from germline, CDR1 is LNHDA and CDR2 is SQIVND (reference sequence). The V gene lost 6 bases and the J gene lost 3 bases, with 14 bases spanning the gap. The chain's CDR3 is CASSISTEYYGYTF. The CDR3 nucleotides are TGTGCCAGTAGCATCTCGACAGAGTACTATGGCTACACCTTC.

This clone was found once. The CDR3 protein is CASSPSGGPSNEQFF. CDR3 coding DNA: TGCGCCAGCAGCCCTAGCGGGGGGCCCTCCAATGAGCAGTTCTTC. This chain uses TRBV4-1 with TRBJ2-1, with 11 positions matching TRBD2. The germline gives CDR1 MGHRA, CDR2 YSYEKL. J gave up 6 bases and V 4 bases, and 5 bases lay outside the gene matches. The CDR3 has 15 amino acids.

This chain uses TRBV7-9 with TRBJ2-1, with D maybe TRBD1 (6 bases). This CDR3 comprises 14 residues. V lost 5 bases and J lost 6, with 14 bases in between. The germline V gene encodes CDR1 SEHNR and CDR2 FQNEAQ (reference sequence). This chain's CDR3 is CASSRPNRVNEQFF. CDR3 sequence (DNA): TGTGCCAGCAGCCGGCCGAACAGGGTCAATGAGCAGTTCTTC. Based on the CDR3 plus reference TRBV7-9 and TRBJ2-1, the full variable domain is DTGVSQNPRHKITKRGQNVTFRCDPISEHNRLYWYRQTLGQGPEFLTYFQNEAQLEKSRLLSDRFSAERPKGSFSTLEIQRTEQGDSAMYLCASSRPNRVNEQFFGPGTRLTVL.